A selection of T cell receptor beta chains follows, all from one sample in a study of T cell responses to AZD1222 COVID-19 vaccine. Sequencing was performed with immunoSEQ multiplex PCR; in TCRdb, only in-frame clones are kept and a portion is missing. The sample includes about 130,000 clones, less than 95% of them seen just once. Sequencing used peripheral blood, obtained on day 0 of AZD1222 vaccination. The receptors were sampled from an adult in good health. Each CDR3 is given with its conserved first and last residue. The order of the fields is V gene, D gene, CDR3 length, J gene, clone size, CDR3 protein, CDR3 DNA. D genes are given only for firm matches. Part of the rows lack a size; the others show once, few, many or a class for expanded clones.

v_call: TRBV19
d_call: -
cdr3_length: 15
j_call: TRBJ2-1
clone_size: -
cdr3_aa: CASSIVGFSYNEQFF
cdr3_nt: TGTGCCAGTAGTATAGTCGGGTTCTCCTACAATGAGCAGTTCTTC

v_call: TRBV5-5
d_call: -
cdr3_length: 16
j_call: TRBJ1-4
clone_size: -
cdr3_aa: CASSSKVPPVNEKLFF
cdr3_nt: TGTGCCAGCAGCTCCAAAGTCCCTCCGGTTAATGAAAAACTGTTTTTT

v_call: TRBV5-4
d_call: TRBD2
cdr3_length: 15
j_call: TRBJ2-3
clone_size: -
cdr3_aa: CASSSGTSGTDTQYF
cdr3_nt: TGTGCCAGCAGCTCAGGGACTAGCGGCACAGATACGCAGTATTTT

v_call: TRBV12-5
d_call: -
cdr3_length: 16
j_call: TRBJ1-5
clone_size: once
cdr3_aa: CASGLVRRTINQPQHF
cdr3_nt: TGTGCTAGTGGTTTGGTACGGAGGACTATCAATCAGCCCCAGCATTTT

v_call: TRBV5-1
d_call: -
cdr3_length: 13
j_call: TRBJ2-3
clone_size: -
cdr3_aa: CASSSSGIDTQYF
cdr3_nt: TGCGCCAGCAGCTCCTCGGGGATAGATACGCAGTATTTT

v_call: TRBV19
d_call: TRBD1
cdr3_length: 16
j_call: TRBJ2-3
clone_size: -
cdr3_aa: CASSTMTGGITDTQYF
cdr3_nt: TGTGCCAGTAGTACTATGACAGGGGGGATCACAGATACGCAGTATTTT

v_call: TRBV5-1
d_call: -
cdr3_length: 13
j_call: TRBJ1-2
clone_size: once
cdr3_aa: CASSLDRDYGYTF
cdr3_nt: TGCGCCAGCAGCTTGGACAGGGACTATGGCTACACCTTC

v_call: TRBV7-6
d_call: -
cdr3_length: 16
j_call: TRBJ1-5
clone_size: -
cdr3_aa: CASSLEAGHSNQPQHF
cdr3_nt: TGTGCCAGCAGCTTAGAAGCAGGGCATAGCAATCAGCCCCAGCATTTT

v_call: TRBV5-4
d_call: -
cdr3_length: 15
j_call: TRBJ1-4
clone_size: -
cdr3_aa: CASSLAPGFGEKLFF
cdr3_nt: TGTGCCAGCAGCTTGGCCCCCGGGTTCGGTGAAAAACTGTTTTTT

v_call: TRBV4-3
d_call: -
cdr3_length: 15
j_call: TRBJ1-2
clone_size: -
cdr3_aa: CASSQSRDLFYGYTF
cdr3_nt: TGCGCCAGCAGCCAAAGCAGGGATCTGTTCTATGGCTACACCTTC

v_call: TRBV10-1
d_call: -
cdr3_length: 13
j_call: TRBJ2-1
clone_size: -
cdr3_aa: CASSEGSPHEQFF
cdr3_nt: TGCGCCAGCAGTGAGGGATCACCGCATGAGCAGTTCTTC

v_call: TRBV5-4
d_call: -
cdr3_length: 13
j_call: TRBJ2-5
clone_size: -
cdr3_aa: CASSLERGETQYF
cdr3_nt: TGTGCCAGCAGCTTGGAAAGGGGGGAGACCCAGTACTTC

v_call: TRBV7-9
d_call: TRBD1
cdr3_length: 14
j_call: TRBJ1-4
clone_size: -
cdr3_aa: CASSLGQGGEKLFF
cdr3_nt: TGTGCCAGCAGCTTGGGACAGGGCGGTGAAAAACTGTTTTTT

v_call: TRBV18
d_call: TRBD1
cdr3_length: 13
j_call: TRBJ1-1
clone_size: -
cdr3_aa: CASSPQGDTEAFF
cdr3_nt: TGTGCCAGCTCACCTCAGGGGGACACTGAAGCTTTCTTT

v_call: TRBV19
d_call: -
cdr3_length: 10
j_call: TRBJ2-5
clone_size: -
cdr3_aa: CARGLETQYF
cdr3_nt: TGTGCCAGAGGGTTGGAGACCCAGTACTTC

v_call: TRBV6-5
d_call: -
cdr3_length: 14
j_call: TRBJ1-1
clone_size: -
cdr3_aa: CASSPGWGPTEAFF
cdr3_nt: TGTGCCAGCAGCCCCGGATGGGGGCCCACTGAAGCTTTCTTT

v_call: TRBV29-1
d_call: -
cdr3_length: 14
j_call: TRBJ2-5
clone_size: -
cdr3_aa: CSVSPGGGGETQYF
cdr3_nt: TGCAGCGTTTCACCTGGGGGCGGTGGGGAGACCCAGTACTTC

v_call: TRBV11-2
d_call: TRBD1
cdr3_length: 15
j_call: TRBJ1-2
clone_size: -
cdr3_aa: CASSASWDSFYGYTF
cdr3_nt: TGTGCCAGCAGCGCCAGTTGGGACAGCTTCTATGGCTACACCTTC

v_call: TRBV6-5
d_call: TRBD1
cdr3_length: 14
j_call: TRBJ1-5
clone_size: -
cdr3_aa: CASSKTGGNQPQHF
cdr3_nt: TGTGCCAGCAGTAAGACAGGGGGAAATCAGCCCCAGCATTTT

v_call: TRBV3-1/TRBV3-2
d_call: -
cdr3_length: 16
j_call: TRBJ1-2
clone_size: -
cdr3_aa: CASSQDRRTHPYGYTF
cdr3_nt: TGTGCCAGCAGCCAAGATCGGAGAACCCACCCCTATGGCTACACCTTC

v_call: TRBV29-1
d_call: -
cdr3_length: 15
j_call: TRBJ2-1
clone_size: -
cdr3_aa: CSVEGGRGGYNEQFF
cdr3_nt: TGCAGCGTTGAAGGGGGACGTGGGGGATACAATGAGCAGTTCTTC

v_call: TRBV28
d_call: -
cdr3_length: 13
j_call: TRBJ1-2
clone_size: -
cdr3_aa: CASSTGTVFGYTF
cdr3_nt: TGTGCCAGCAGCACCGGGACGGTTTTTGGCTACACCTTC

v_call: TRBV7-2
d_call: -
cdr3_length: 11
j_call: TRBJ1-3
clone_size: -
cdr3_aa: CASSLGNTIYF
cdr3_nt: TGTGCCAGCAGCTTGGGAAACACCATATATTTT

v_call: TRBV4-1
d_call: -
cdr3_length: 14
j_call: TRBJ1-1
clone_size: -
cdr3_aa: CASRLSLGNTEAFF
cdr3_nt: TGCGCCAGCAGGCTTAGCCTGGGGAACACTGAAGCTTTCTTT

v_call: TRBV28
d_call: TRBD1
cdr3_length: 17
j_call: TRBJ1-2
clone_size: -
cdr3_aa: CASSLSSVAGTENGYTF
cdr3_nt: TGTGCCAGCAGTTTATCGAGTGTTGCCGGGACAGAAAATGGCTACACCTTC

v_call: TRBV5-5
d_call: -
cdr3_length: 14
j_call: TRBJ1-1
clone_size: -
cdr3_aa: CASSLGLRNTEAFF
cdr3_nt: TGTGCCAGCAGCTTGGGTTTACGGAACACTGAAGCTTTCTTT

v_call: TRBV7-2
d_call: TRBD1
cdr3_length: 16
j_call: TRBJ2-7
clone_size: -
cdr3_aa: CASSLAGTGAPYEQYF
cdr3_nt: TGTGCCAGCAGCTTAGCCGGGACAGGGGCGCCCTACGAGCAGTACTTC

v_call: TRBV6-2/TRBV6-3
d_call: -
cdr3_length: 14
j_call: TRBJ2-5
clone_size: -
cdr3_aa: CASSSTTGGETQYF
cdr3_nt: TGTGCCAGCAGTTCCACGACTGGCGGAGAGACCCAGTACTTC

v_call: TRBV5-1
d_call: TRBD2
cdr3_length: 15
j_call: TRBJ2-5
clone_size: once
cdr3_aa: CASSLASGGSETQYF
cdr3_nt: TGCGCCAGCAGCTTGGCTAGCGGGGGGTCGGAGACCCAGTACTTC

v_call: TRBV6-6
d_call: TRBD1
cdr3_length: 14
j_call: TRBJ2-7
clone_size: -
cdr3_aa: CASTPGQDIGEQYF
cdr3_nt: TGTGCCAGCACCCCGGGACAGGACATCGGCGAGCAGTACTTC

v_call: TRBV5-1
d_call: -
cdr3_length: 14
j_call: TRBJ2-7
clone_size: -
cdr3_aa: CASTRGDSRHEQYF
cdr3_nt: TGCGCCAGCACCCGCGGGGACAGTAGACACGAGCAGTACTTC

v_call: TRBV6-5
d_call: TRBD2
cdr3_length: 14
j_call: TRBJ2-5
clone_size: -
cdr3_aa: CASIRAGGLETQYF
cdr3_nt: TGTGCCAGCATACGAGCGGGGGGGCTGGAGACCCAGTACTTC

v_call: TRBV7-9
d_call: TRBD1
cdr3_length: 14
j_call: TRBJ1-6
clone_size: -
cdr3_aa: CASSSGQAQEPLHF
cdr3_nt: TGTGCCAGCAGCTCGGGACAGGCCCAAGAACCCCTCCACTTT

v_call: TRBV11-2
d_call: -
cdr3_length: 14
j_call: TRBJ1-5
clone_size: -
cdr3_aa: CASSSDRSNQPQHF
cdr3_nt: TGTGCCAGCAGCTCCGACAGGAGCAATCAGCCCCAGCATTTT